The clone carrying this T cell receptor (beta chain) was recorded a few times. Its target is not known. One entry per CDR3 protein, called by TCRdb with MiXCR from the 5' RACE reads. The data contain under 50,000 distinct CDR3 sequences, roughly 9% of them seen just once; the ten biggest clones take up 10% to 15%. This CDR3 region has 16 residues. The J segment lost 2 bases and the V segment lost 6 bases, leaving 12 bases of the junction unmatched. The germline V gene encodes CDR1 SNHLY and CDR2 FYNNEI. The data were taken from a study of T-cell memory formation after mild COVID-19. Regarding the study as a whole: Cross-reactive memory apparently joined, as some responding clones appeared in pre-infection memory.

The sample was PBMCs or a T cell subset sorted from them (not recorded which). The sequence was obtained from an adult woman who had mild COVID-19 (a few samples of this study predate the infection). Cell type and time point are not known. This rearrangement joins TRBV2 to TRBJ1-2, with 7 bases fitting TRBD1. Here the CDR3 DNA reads TGTGCCAGCAGGAAAAGTGGAAGGGACAGAAACTATGGCTACACCTTC. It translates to CASRKSGRDRNYGYTF.